A single sample gave rise to the 2 T cell receptor beta chains below, sequenced in a study of blood T cell repertoires in COVID-19. Profiling relied on immunoSEQ multiplex PCR, and the TCRdb table lists in-frame clones only, not all of them. The sample consists of about 26,000 clones, 80% to 95% of them appearing once. The sequencing input was peripheral blood. The receptors derive from a human donor in a cohort sampled during active COVID-19.

V gene TRBV6-5 combines with J gene TRBJ1-1, with 8 bases aligning to TRBD1. Per the germline V gene, CDR1 is MNHEY and CDR2 is SVGAGI. V was clipped by 8 bases and J by 1 base; unmatched bases: 6. The length of the CDR3 is 14 residues. For the CDR3, the DNA is TGTGCCAGCGGACAGGGAATAAGGAACACTGAAGCTTTCTTT. Its protein is CASGQGIRNTEAFF.

V gene TRBV7-6 combines with J gene TRBJ2-3, with 7 bases matching TRBD2. The V gene's germline CDR1 is SGHVS and CDR2 FNYEAQ. There are 17 residues in the CDR3. Trimming removed 1 base from V and 3 bases from J; junction bases left unmatched: 10. The CDR3 region has the DNA TGTGCCAGCAGCTTAGTTGGCGGGGGATTAGGTACAGATACGCAGTATTTT. Translation: CASSLVGGGLGTDTQYF.